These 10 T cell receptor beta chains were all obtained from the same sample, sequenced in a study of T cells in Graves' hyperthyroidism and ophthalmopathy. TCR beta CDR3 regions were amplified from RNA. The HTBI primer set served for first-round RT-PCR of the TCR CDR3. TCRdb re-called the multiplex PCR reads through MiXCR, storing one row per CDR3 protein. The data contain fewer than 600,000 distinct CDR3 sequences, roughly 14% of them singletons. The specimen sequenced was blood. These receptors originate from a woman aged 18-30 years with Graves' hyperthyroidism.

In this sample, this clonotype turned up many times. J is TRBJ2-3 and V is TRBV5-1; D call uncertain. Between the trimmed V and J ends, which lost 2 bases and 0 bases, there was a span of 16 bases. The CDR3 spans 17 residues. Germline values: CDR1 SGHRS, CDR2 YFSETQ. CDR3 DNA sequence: TGCGCCAGCAGCTTCTCGCCTCAGAGTGTTAGCACAGATACGCAGTATTTT. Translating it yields CASSFSPQSVSTDTQYF.

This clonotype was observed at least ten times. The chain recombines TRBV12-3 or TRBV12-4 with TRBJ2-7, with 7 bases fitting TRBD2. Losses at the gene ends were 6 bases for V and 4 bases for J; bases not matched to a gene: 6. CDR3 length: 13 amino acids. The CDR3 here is CASSLTSFYEQYF. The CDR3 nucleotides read TGTGCCAGCAGCCTGACTAGCTTTTACGAGCAGTACTTC.

The CDR3 nucleotides read TGTGCCAGCAGTCATCGACTAGCGGGACCGACCGGGGAGCTGTTTTTT. It is translated as CASSHRLAGPTGELFF. The chain joins TRBV27 to TRBJ2-2, with 11 bases that match TRBD2. The CDR3 extends over 16 amino acids. Per germline, CDR1 MNHEY and CDR2 SMNVEV (reference sequence). Trimming at V came to 5 bases and at J to 5 bases, leaving 7 bases not matched to a gene.

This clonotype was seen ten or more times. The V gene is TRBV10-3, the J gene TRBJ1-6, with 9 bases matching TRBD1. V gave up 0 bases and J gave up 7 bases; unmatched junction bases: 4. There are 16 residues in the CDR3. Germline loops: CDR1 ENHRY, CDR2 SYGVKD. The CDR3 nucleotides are TGTGCCATCAGTGAGTCGGGGACAGGGCGGAATTCACCCCTCCACTTT. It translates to CAISESGTGRNSPLHF.

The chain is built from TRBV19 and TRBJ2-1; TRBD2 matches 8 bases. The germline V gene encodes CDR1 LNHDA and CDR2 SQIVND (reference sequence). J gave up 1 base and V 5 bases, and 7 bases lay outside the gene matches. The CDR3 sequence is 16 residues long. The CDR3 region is CASSPAAGASYNEQFF. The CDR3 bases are TGTGCCAGTAGTCCCGCAGCGGGAGCTTCCTACAATGAGCAGTTCTTC.

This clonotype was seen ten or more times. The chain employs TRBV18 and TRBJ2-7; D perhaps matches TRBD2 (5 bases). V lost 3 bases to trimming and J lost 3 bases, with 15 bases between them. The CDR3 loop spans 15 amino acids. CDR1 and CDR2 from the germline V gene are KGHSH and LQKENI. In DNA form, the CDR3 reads TGTGCCAGCTCACCCCCGGGAAGAACAAACTACGAGCAGTACTTC. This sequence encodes CASSPPGRTNYEQYF.

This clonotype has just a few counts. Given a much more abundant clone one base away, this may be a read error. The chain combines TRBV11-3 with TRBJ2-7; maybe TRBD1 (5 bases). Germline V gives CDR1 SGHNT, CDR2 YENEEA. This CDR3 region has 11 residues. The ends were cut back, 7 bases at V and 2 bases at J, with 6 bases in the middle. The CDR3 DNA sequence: TGTGCCAGCAAGGGGACCTACGAGCAGTACGTC. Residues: CASKGTYEQYV.

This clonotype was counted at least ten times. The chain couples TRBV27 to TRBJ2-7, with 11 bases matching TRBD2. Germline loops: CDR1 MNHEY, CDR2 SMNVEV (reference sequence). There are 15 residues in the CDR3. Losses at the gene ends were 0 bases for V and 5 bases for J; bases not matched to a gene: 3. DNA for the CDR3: TGTGCCAGCAGTTTATCGGTGGGACTAGCGGACGAGCAGTACTTC. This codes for CASSLSVGLADEQYF.

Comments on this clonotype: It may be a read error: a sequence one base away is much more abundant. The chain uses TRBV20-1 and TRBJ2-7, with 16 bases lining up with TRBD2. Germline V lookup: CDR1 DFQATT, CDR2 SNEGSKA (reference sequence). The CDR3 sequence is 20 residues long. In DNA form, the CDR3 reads TGCAGTGCTAGACCCATGGTTCCGGGACTAGCGGGAGGGCCCAGGGACGAGCAGTCCTTC. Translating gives CSARPMVPGLAGGPRDEQSF.

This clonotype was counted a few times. CDR3 region: CASRGSGGRETQYF. The CDR3 region has the DNA TGTGCCAGCCGGGGGTCGGGAGGGCGGGAGACCCAGTACTTC. The chain combines TRBV27 with TRBJ2-5; 8 bases map to TRBD2. The V and J ends lost 8 bases and 5 bases, in that order; junction bases with no gene match: 10. The germline V gene encodes CDR1 MNHEY and CDR2 SMNVEV (reference sequence). The CDR3 covers 14 residues.